The entry below describes one T cell receptor beta chain. Antigen specificity is unknown. Trimming shortened V by 1 base and J by 7 bases, and 4 bases separated the two germline ends. CDR1 is SGHRS and CDR2 is YFSETQ in the germline V gene. The CDR3 extends over 11 amino acids. This record comes from a study of T cell responses to AZD1222 COVID-19 vaccine. TCRdb's copy holds only in-frame clones and misses some; the assay was immunoSEQ multiplex PCR. This sample has about 100,000 clones, with about 90% found just once. General study findings and limits: Donors, mostly white British, included more females; clonal diversity was possibly underestimated. Regions 160-218 and 743-854 dominated among vaccine-associated CD4 TCRs spanning spike.

The sequencing used peripheral blood, collected on day 0 of AZD1222 vaccination. The chain couples TRBV5-1 to TRBJ2-3; unclear D gene. The TCR sequence derives from an adult in good health. The CDR3: CASSLFNTQYF. In DNA, the CDR3 is TGCGCCAGCAGCTTGTTTAATACGCAGTATTTT. Drawing the rest from reference TRBV5-1 and TRBJ2-3, the complete variable domain is KAGVTQTPRYLIKTRGQQVTLSCSPISGHRSVSWYQQTPGQGLQFLFEYFSETQRNKGNFPGRFSGRQFSNSRSEMNVSTLELGDSALYLCASSLFNTQYFGPGTRLTVL.